This T cell receptor (beta chain) came from a study of Ad26.COV2.S vaccination and SARS-CoV-2 variants. Points from the study as a whole: Higher spike-specific TCR breadth was found in vaccine recipients than in placebo recipients. Analyses that measured TCR breadth and depth may have underestimated total T cell responses.

The treatment was: approximately 18 received Ad26.COV2.S at low or high dose, single or two shots; 5 received placebo; per-sample allocation not given. All samples were drawn on day 63, counting from the first vaccine or placebo injection. V lost 6 bases and J 1 base, leaving 9 bases between the germline ends. This CDR3 contains 13 residues. Germline V lookup: CDR1 MDHEN, CDR2 SYDVKM. Profiling relied on immunoSEQ multiplex PCR, and the TCRdb table lists in-frame clones only, not all of them. The sample shows roughly 380,000 clones, roughly 81% of them seen only once. Regarding this clone: Its cognate antigen is unknown.

The receptor comes from a person between 18 and 65 years old who received the Ad26.COV2.S COVID-19 vaccine or a placebo. This chain connects TRBV28 to TRBJ2-5, with D unclear. Source: peripheral blood, taken in a trial of Ad26.COV2.S vaccine versus placebo. The CDR3: CASRSPRQETQYF. CDR3 DNA: TGTGCCAGCAGGTCCCCCCGCCAAGAGACCCAGTACTTC.